A selection of T cell receptor beta chains follows, all from one sample in a study of T-cell reconstitution after alpha-beta-depleted transplantation in children. TCRdb passed the PCR reads through MiXCR, listing each CDR3 protein once. The sample lists around 410,000 distinct CDR3 sequences; approximately 11% were seen once. Sequenced material: PBMCs from the stem cell graft donor, taken from the stem cell graft. Receptors originate from a human donor who donated a stem cell graft to a child with acute myeloid leukemia. CDR3s leave out the opening cysteine and the closing phenylalanine or tryptophan.

j_call: TRBJ2-2
v_call: TRBV15
cdr3_aa: ATSLIGVANTGELF

j_call: TRBJ1-5
v_call: TRBV9
cdr3_aa: ASSVGGGRNQPQH

j_call: TRBJ1-1
v_call: TRBV20-1
cdr3_aa: SARTTANTEAF

j_call: TRBJ2-7
v_call: TRBV12-3/TRBV12-4
cdr3_aa: ASSPLAGALAQY

j_call: TRBJ2-1
v_call: TRBV6-2/TRBV6-3
cdr3_aa: ASGQRGIDNEQF

j_call: TRBJ2-1
v_call: TRBV20-1
cdr3_aa: SALPLSGRGDEQF

j_call: TRBJ2-7
v_call: TRBV5-1
cdr3_aa: ASSLARQGAGEQY

j_call: TRBJ2-1
v_call: TRBV2
cdr3_aa: AGNLKTGGSSSYNEQF

j_call: TRBJ2-1
v_call: TRBV20-1
cdr3_aa: SARDGAPEGVEQF

j_call: TRBJ2-7
v_call: TRBV20-1
cdr3_aa: SARGASGIGYEQY

j_call: TRBJ2-7
v_call: TRBV12-3/TRBV12-4
cdr3_aa: ASSRGFYEQY